The 8 T cell receptor beta chains reported below all come from one sample, sequenced in a study of a mutant IDH1 vaccine in newly diagnosed glioma. Regarding time point: week 35, safety follow-up. Vaccination used 300 ug of mutant IDH1 20-mer peptide per dose, with topical imiquimod. Which antigens these TCRs recognize remains unknown. Using immunoSEQ multiplex PCR, the repertoire was profiled, and TCRdb retains in-frame clones only, with some absent. The sample holds 45,000 to 55,000 clones, 65% to 85% seen once. Here the sequenced sample was PBMCs, taken from a glioma patient whose treatment included an IDH1 peptide vaccine. Every receptor here comes from a man aged 40-55 years with glioma.

This clone showed up just a few times. The genes are TRBV19 and TRBJ1-1, with D perhaps matching TRBD1 (6 bases). CDR3 length: 12 residues. Germline CDR1 and CDR2: LNHDA and SQIVND (reference sequence). The V and J ends lost 2 bases and 5 bases respectively, with 6 bases between them. The chain's CDR3 is CASSIQGTEAFF. The CDR3 DNA sequence: TGTGCCAGTAGTATACAGGGGACTGAAGCTTTCTTT.

This clone has a handful of counts. This sequence joins TRBV30 and TRBJ1-1; possibly TRBD1 for D (5 bases). The CDR3 runs to 14 residues. Trimming took 4 bases from V and 1 from J, leaving 13 bases between them. The germline gives CDR1 GTSNPN, CDR2 SVGIG (reference sequence). The DNA for the CDR3 is TGTGCCTGGACGGCAGGGACGACGAACACTGAAGCTTTCTTT. It yields the protein CAWTAGTTNTEAFF.

V is TRBV5-1 and J is TRBJ2-7, with 7 bases lining up with TRBD1. CDR1 SGHRS and CDR2 YFSETQ come from the germline V gene. V lost 0 bases and J lost 4; bases outside the gene matches: 1. The CDR3 is 13 residues long. The CDR3 coding sequence is TGCGCCAGCAGCTTGGCCAGGGGGTACGAGCAGTACTTC. This sequence encodes CASSLARGYEQYF.

The chain has TRBV2 and TRBJ1-2, with TRBD1 identical over 7 bases. CDR3 length: 14 amino acids. Looked up from germline, CDR1 is SNHLY and CDR2 is FYNNEI. Unmatched junction bases numbered 10, after V lost 8 bases and J lost 4 bases. CDR3 sequence reads: CASGKAGTVYGYTF. The DNA of the CDR3 is TGTGCCAGCGGGAAGGCAGGGACAGTCTATGGCTACACCTTC.

The chain employs TRBV5-4 and TRBJ2-2; 9 nucleotides line up with TRBD1. This CDR3 contains 13 residues. Germline V gene lookup returns CDR1 SGHNT and CDR2 YYREEE (reference sequence). J was trimmed by 7 bases and V by 10 bases; bases with no gene match: 8. CDR3 sequence: CAQRDRDNGELFF. CDR3 in DNA: TGTGCCCAACGGGACAGGGACAACGGGGAGCTGTTTTTT. Full variable domain (remainder filled in from reference TRBV5-4 and TRBJ2-2): ETGVTQSPTHLIKTRGQQVTLRCSSQSGHNTVSWYQQALGQGPQFIFQYYREEENGRGNFPPRFSGLQFPNYSSELNVNALELDDSALYLCAQRDRDNGELFFGEGSRLTVL.

The J gene is TRBJ2-5, the V gene TRBV13; 7 positions match TRBD1. The assigned J gene may be wrong: the sequence end matches TRBJ2-7 better. Germline V gene lookup returns CDR1 PRHDT and CDR2 FYEKMQ (reference sequence). There are 15 residues in the CDR3. CDR3 coding DNA: TGTGCCAGCAGCCCGGGTGACAGGGCTGAAAGCGAGCAGTACTTC. Amino acid sequence: CASSPGDRAESEQYF.

This clone was counted a single time. The V and J genes are TRBV19 and TRBJ1-4; D is undetermined. V lost 3 bases, J lost 5 bases, and 10 bases lay in between. Looked up from germline, CDR1 is LNHDA and CDR2 is SQIVND (reference sequence). The CDR3 consists of 14 residues. CDR3 sequence: CASSMTAVNEKLFF. In DNA form, the CDR3 reads TGTGCCAGTAGTATGACGGCCGTCAATGAAAAACTGTTTTTT. Full variable domain (remainder filled in from reference TRBV19 and TRBJ1-4): DGGITQSPKYLFRKEGQNVTLSCEQNLNHDAMYWYRQDPGQGLRLIYYSQIVNDFQKGDIAEGYSVSREKKESFPLTVTSAQKNPTAFYLCASSMTAVNEKLFFGSGTQLSVL.

The chain employs TRBV6-5 and TRBJ1-2; D may be TRBD1 (6 bases). Germline V lookup: CDR1 MNHEY, CDR2 SVGAGI. The ends were cut back, 6 bases at V and 4 bases at J, with 15 bases in the middle. This CDR3 region has 14 residues. The CDR3 DNA reads TGTGCCAGCAGGGTGGGCCAGGGGATCTATGGCTACACCTTC. Amino acids: CASRVGQGIYGYTF.